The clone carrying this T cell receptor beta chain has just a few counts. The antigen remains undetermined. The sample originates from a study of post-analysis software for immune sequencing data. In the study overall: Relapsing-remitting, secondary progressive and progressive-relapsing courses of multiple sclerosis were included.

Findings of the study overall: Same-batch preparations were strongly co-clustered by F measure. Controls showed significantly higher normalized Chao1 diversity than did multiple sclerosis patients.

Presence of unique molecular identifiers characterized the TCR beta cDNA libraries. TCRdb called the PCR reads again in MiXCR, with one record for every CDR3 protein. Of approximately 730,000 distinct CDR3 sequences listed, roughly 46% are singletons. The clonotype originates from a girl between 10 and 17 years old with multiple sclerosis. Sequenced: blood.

The CDR3 coding sequence is TGTGCCAGCAGCGATTGGGGATCCGGGGCCAACGTCCTGACTTTC. Translating gives CASSDWGSGANVLTF. The gene calls are TRBV3-1 and TRBJ2-6, with D unresolved. The V and J ends lost 5 bases and 4 bases respectively, with 12 bases between them. CDR1 and CDR2 from the germline V gene are LGHDT and YNNKEL (reference sequence). The CDR3 totals 15 residues.